This TCR beta chain is drawn from a study of patients and donors after allogeneic stem cell transplantation. V lost 7 bases and J 3 bases, leaving 10 bases between the germline ends. This CDR3 is 12 amino acids long. Germline V gene lookup returns CDR1 MNHEY and CDR2 SVGEGT. Each CDR3 protein is one row after TCRdb ran MiXCR on the RT-PCR reads. The data contain some 960,000 distinct CDR3 sequences, 18% of them seen just once; the ten biggest clones take up under 6.5%. The chain joins TRBV6-2 or TRBV6-3 to TRBJ2-7; D is unresolved. The sample comprised blood, either unsorted or a sorted T cell fraction (not recorded which). The TCR originated in a human donor who was either an allogeneic HSCT recipient or a stem cell or donor lymphocyte infusion donor (not recorded which). It is not recorded whose cells these are; they may come from a transplant donor. The DNA for the CDR3 is TGTGCCAGCAACACCCCAGTCTACGAGCAGTACTTC. This sequence encodes CASNTPVYEQYF.